This T cell receptor beta chain was found in a study of molecular identifiers for immune sequencing clone quantification. Study in general: In replicates, RNA taken from approximately 20,000 or 100,000 naive CD8 cells was divided five ways, and four portions underwent sequencing.

A remark on this clonotype: What it recognizes is unknown.

It was with previously described methods and listed TCR primers that bulk TCR libraries were made. TCRdb processed the PCR reads anew with MiXCR; each CDR3 protein has one entry. The table has about 640,000 distinct CDR3 sequences, about 20% seen once. V was trimmed by 5 bases and J by 7 bases, leaving 14 bases between them. The CDR3 has 13 residues. Germline loops: CDR1 LNHDA, CDR2 SQIVND (reference sequence). Study results and limitations: Amid roughly 1 million naive cells, spiked Jurkat TCR RNA from one cell was reportedly still detectable.

V gene TRBV19 combines with J gene TRBJ1-1, with TRBD1 as a possible D gene (5 bases). The sequence was collected from a human donor in good health. Some libraries in this study had Jurkat cell RNA spiked in. Input material: naive CD8+ T cells from blood, with Jurkat cell RNA spiked in. Documented subset: FACS-sorted CD8+CD4-CCR7+CD45RA+ naive T cells. As DNA, the CDR3 is TGTGCCAGTAGTCATATCGGGGGGGATGAAGCTTTCTTT. Its translation is CASSHIGGDEAFF.